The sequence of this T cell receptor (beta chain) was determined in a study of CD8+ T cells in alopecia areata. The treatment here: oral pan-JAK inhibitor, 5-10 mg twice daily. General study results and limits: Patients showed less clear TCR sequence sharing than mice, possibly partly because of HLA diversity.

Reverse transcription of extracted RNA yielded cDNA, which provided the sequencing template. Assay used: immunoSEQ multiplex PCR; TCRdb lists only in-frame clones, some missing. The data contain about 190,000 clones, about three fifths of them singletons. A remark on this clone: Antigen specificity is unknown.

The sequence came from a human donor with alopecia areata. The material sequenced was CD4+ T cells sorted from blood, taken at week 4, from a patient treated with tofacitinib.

The CDR3 DNA reads as TGTGCCTGCACCAATAATCGGGACAGGGGGATTATCTATGGCTACACCTTC. Translation: CACTNNRDRGIIYGYTF. The chain recombines TRBV30 with TRBJ1-2, with 11 bases lining up with TRBD1. V was pared by 6 bases and J by 4 bases, with 16 bases of the junction left unmatched. Germline CDR1 GTSNPN, CDR2 SVGIG (reference sequence). CDR3 length: 17 residues.